These 27 T cell receptor beta chains share one sample of origin, sequenced in a study of radiation and T cells in renal cell carcinoma. The sample's treatment: 15 Gy SBRT to primary tumor, nephrectomy 4 weeks later. The data were produced by immunoSEQ multiplex PCR, yet TCRdb's version contains in-frame clones alone and is incomplete. The sample records some 20,000 clones, 40% to 55% being singletons. The sample here was tumor tissue, taken from a patient whose treatment included radiotherapy and nephrectomy. The receptors here all came from a woman aged 50 to 60 with renal cell carcinoma.

The chain is built from TRBV15 and TRBJ2-3, with D hard to call. This CDR3 comprises 13 residues. Germline V lookup: CDR1 LNHNV, CDR2 YYDKDF (reference sequence). The V end lost 0 bases, the J end lost 12 bases, and 13 bases lay between the germline ends. The CDR3 coding sequence is TGTGCCACCAGCAGAGAATCCTGGGATGGTCAGTATTTT. It specifies CATSRESWDGQYF.

The chain recombines TRBV7-9 with TRBJ1-4; 9 positions match TRBD1. Germline V gene lookup returns CDR1 SEHNR and CDR2 FQNEAQ (reference sequence). The V gene end was trimmed by 6 bases and the J gene end by 8 bases; junction bases not matched to a gene: 10. There are 15 residues in the CDR3. The CDR3, as DNA: TGTGCCAGCAGTCCTCCGGGACAGGGAAGAGAAAAACTGTTTTTT. This gives the protein CASSPPGQGREKLFF.

The V gene is TRBV18, the J gene TRBJ1-1; possible D gene TRBD1, 5 bases. The CDR3 loop spans 13 amino acids. CDR1 is KGHSH, CDR2 LQKENI, per germline. V gave up 4 bases and J gave up 1 base, with 7 bases separating them. This CDR3 reads CASSLQENTEAFF. The CDR3 nucleotides read TGTGCCAGCTCACTACAGGAGAACACTGAAGCTTTCTTT.

This chain uses TRBV9 with TRBJ2-3, with D perhaps TRBD2 (6 bases). The CDR3 is 15 amino acids. Germline CDR1 SGDLS, CDR2 YYNGEE. Trimming removed 4 bases from V and 0 bases from J, with 12 bases in between. The CDR3 loop reads CASSPWGGSTDTQYF. Here the CDR3 DNA reads TGTGCCAGCAGCCCTTGGGGAGGTAGCACAGATACGCAGTATTTT.

This clone has more than one count but fewer than ten. The V gene is TRBV7-2, the J gene TRBJ1-2; D possibly corresponds to TRBD1 (5 bases). Germline V gene data show CDR1 as SGHTA and CDR2 as FQGNSA. Trimming left V 5 bases short and J 8 bases short, with 18 bases between. The CDR3 is 14 amino acids. CDR3 loop: CASSPAQGREGYTF. The CDR3 DNA reads TGTGCCAGCAGCCCCGCGCAGGGCAGGGAGGGCTACACCTTC. Full variable domain (outside the CDR3, taken from reference TRBV7-2 and TRBJ1-2): GAGVSQSPSNKVTEKGKDVELRCDPISGHTALYWYRQSLGQGLEFLIYFQGNSAPDKSGLPSDRFSAERTGGSVSTLTIQRTQQEDSAVYLCASSPAQGREGYTFGSGTRLTVV.

V usage is TRBV6-1 and J usage is TRBJ1-2; 7 nucleotides agree with TRBD1. Germline V lookup: CDR1 MNHNS, CDR2 SASEGT. The CDR3 is 15 residues long. The J segment lost 6 bases and the V segment lost 2 bases, leaving 9 bases of the junction unmatched. The CDR3 reads CASSEQRGGANGYTF. The CDR3 region has the DNA TGTGCCAGCAGTGAACAAAGAGGGGGCGCGAATGGCTACACCTTC.

The chain joins TRBV4-1 to TRBJ2-7; D could derive from TRBD1 or TRBD2 (5 bases each). From germline, CDR1 is MGHRA and CDR2 YSYEKL. The CDR3 has 16 amino acids. Trimming shortened V by 0 bases and J by 6 bases, and 18 bases separated the two germline ends. CDR3 protein: CASSQDLAGWDIEQYF. CDR3 nucleotide sequence: TGCGCCAGCAGCCAAGATCTAGCAGGGTGGGATATCGAGCAGTACTTC.

This sequence joins TRBV19 and TRBJ1-1; D possibly corresponds to TRBD1 (5 bases). The ends were cut back, 5 bases at V and 2 bases at J, with 21 bases in the middle. Germline CDR1 is LNHDA and CDR2 is SQIVND (reference sequence). This CDR3 is 17 amino acids long. The CDR3 nucleotides read TGTGCCAGTAGTTGGGGGAAATTCTGGACGGCAAACACTGAAGCTTTCTTT. Amino acid sequence: CASSWGKFWTANTEAFF.

This sequence joins TRBV20-1 and TRBJ1-2; possible D gene TRBD1, 5 bases. CDR3 length: 11 amino acids. Germline lookup yields CDR1 DFQATT and CDR2 SNEGSKA (reference sequence). This CDR3 reads CSAGPNYGYTF. CDR3 in DNA: TGCAGCGCGGGACCCAATTATGGCTACACCTTC.

The genes are TRBV6-5 and TRBJ2-7; 10 positions agree with TRBD1. Germline CDR1 MNHEY, CDR2 SVGAGI. The CDR3 covers 14 residues. V was pared by 5 bases and J by 4 bases, with 5 bases of the junction left unmatched. CDR3 residues: CASSPGQGKYEQYF. DNA of the CDR3: TGTGCCAGCAGTCCGGGACAGGGGAAGTACGAGCAGTACTTC.

The chain has TRBV19 and TRBJ1-3; D not certain. Trimming removed 6 bases from V and 4 bases from J, with 22 bases in between. The CDR3 length is 17 residues. Per the germline V gene, CDR1 is LNHDA and CDR2 is SQIVND (reference sequence). CDR3 nucleotides: TGTGCCAGTAGGCCTACCGGGATTTCCGAGGAAGGAAACACCATATATTTT. Translation: CASRPTGISEEGNTIYF. Full variable domain (missing parts from reference TRBV19 and TRBJ1-3): DGGITQSPKYLFRKEGQNVTLSCEQNLNHDAMYWYRQDPGQGLRLIYYSQIVNDFQKGDIAEGYSVSREKKESFPLTVTSAQKNPTAFYLCASRPTGISEEGNTIYFGEGSWLTVV.

The chain joins TRBV7-9 to TRBJ2-7, with 10 bases aligning to TRBD1. Germline lookup yields CDR1 SEHNR and CDR2 FQNEAQ (reference sequence). Germline trimming cut 6 bases from V and 3 bases from J; bases unmatched to any gene: 2. CDR3 length: 13 amino acids. CDR3 sequence: CASRGDRGYEQYF. The CDR3 region has the DNA TGTGCCAGCAGAGGGGACAGGGGCTACGAGCAGTACTTC.

This clone was detected a few times. The V call is TRBV2, the J call TRBJ2-2, with D perhaps matching TRBD2 (7 bases). V dropped 6 bases and J dropped 3 bases, with 17 bases sitting between them. Germline-derived CDR1 and CDR2 are SNHLY and FYNNEI. The CDR3 contains 16 residues. The CDR3 is CASSRGGVMDTGELFF. The CDR3 DNA follows: TGTGCCAGCAGCCGAGGGGGGGTTATGGACACCGGGGAGCTGTTTTTT.

This clone was detected once. Germline and junction disagree at one end, which may indicate a read error. The chain recombines TRBV2 with TRBJ1-1; D unresolved. CDR3 length: 10 residues. CDR1 is SNHLY, CDR2 FYNNEI, per germline. The CDR3 DNA follows: TGTGCCAGCAGCCGGGAGACTGATAACTTT. Amino acid sequence: CASSRETDNF.

This clone was seen at least ten times. This chain links TRBV2 with TRBJ1-4; possible D gene TRBD1, 5 bases. Trimming took 4 bases from V and 4 from J, leaving 16 bases between them. The CDR3 runs 16 residues. In germline, CDR1 is SNHLY, CDR2 FYNNEI. Here the CDR3 reads CASSVPSRGLNEKLFF. The CDR3 DNA is TGTGCCAGCAGTGTTCCCAGTCGGGGCCTTAATGAAAAACTGTTTTTT.

The chain combines TRBV9 with TRBJ1-1; D gene unclear. CDR3 length: 15 residues. CDR1 SGDLS and CDR2 YYNGEE come from the germline V gene. V was trimmed by 3 bases and J by 1 base, leaving 13 bases between them. The CDR3 bases are TGTGCCAGCAGCGGTGGAGGTGCCACGAACACTGAAGCTTTCTTT. It yields the protein CASSGGGATNTEAFF.

The chain joins TRBV13 to TRBJ2-1, with unresolved D. V lost 3 bases and J lost 0, with 12 bases in between. Per germline, CDR1 PRHDT and CDR2 FYEKMQ (reference sequence). CDR3 length equals 16 residues. The CDR3 sequence: CASSFRLEISYNEQFF. Here the CDR3 DNA reads TGTGCCAGCAGCTTTAGGCTAGAAATCTCCTACAATGAGCAGTTCTTC. The whole variable domain, remainder taken from reference TRBV13 and TRBJ2-1, is AAGVIQSPRHLIKEKRETATLKCYPIPRHDTVYWYQQGPGQDPQFLISFYEKMQSDKGSIPDRFSAQQFSDYHSELNMSSLELGDSALYFCASSFRLEISYNEQFFGPGTRLTVL.

The rearrangement uses TRBV6-5 and TRBJ2-1, with unresolved D. The CDR3 totals 11 residues. The V gene's germline CDR1 is MNHEY and CDR2 SVGAGI. V was pared by 4 bases and J by 7 bases, with 5 bases between. As DNA, the CDR3 is TGTGCCAGCAGTTCCCTGAATGAGCAGTTCTTC. This sequence encodes CASSSLNEQFF.

This clone came up a few times. V and J are TRBV4-3 and TRBJ1-1, with D perhaps TRBD1 (5 bases). Trimming left V 4 bases short and J 5 bases short, with 17 bases between. Germline V gene sequence: CDR1 LGHNA, CDR2 YSLEER. There are 15 residues in the CDR3. In DNA, the CDR3 is TGCGCCAGCAGCCCCAAACAGGATTTCAAGACTGAAGCTTTCTTT. Translating it yields CASSPKQDFKTEAFF.

Points on this clone: One end of the junction is discordant with germline, which a read error may explain. Here the CDR3 DNA reads TGTGCCAGCAGACCCGGGGGTGGGGTGAACGCTGAAGCTTTCTTT. Translated: CASRPGGGVNAEAFF. The chain employs TRBV2 and TRBJ1-1; D is perhaps TRBD1 (5 bases). The germline V gene encodes CDR1 SNHLY and CDR2 FYNNEI. The CDR3 length is 15 residues.

The J gene is TRBJ2-7, the V gene TRBV7-6, with TRBD1 matching 8 bases. This CDR3 is 16 amino acids long. Germline lookup yields CDR1 SGHVS and CDR2 FNYEAQ. V was clipped by 1 base and J by 2 bases; unmatched bases: 7. CDR3 in DNA: TGTGCCAGCAGCTTAGTAGGCAGGGGGCGGCCCTACGAGCAGTACTTC. The encoded protein is CASSLVGRGRPYEQYF.

This clone was detected a few times. The chain combines TRBV7-8 with TRBJ2-5; 12 nucleotides align to TRBD2. V shed 5 bases, J shed 3 bases, and the junction held 4 bases outside the gene matches. Germline V CDR1 and CDR2: SGHVS, FQNEAQ. The CDR3 runs to 15 residues. The CDR3 loop reads CASSPRTSGEETQYF. CDR3 nucleotides: TGTGCCAGCAGCCCCAGGACTAGCGGGGAAGAGACCCAGTACTTC.

The J gene is TRBJ2-7, the V gene TRBV5-6; 9 positions agree with TRBD1. The CDR3 has 15 amino acids. In germline, CDR1 is SGHDT, CDR2 YYEEEE. V shed 1 base, J shed 2 bases, and the junction held 4 bases outside the gene matches. The CDR3 nucleotides are TGTGCCAGCAGCTTGTTGACAGGGGGGACCTACGAGCAGTACTTC. This gives the protein CASSLLTGGTYEQYF.

The chain is built from TRBV7-9 and TRBJ2-1; 13 nucleotides align to TRBD2. This CDR3 comprises 16 residues. V lost 5 bases and J lost 12; bases outside the gene matches: 13. Per the germline V gene, CDR1 is SEHNR and CDR2 is FQNEAQ (reference sequence). The CDR3 is CASSTAGLAGFFGQFF. CDR3 coding DNA: TGTGCCAGCAGCACAGCGGGACTAGCGGGGTTTTTTGGGCAGTTCTTC. The full variable domain, its missing parts supplied by reference TRBV7-9 and TRBJ2-1, is DTGVSQNPRHKITKRGQNVTFRCDPISEHNRLYWYRQTLGQGPEFLTYFQNEAQLEKSRLLSDRFSAERPKGSFSTLEIQRTEQGDSAMYLCASSTAGLAGFFGQFFGPGTRLTVL.

This clone showed up many times. V gene TRBV19 combines with J gene TRBJ1-2; tentatively, D is TRBD1 (5 bases). The ends were cut back, 4 bases at V and 1 base at J, with 13 bases in the middle. This CDR3 has 15 residues. Germline CDR1 is LNHDA and CDR2 is SQIVND (reference sequence). CDR3 protein: CASSTSAGFNYGYTF. The CDR3 DNA reads TGTGCCAGTAGTACCTCGGCAGGGTTTAACTATGGCTACACCTTC.

The V call is TRBV10-3, the J call TRBJ1-2; D not resolved. Germline assignment: CDR1 ENHRY and CDR2 SYGVKD. V lost 4 bases to trimming and J lost 0 bases, with 12 bases between them. The CDR3 length is 15 residues. The CDR3 here is CAISGSALANYGYTF. CDR3 bases: TGTGCCATCAGTGGGTCGGCCCTTGCTAACTATGGCTACACCTTC.

The chain combines TRBV9 with TRBJ1-1; 11 bases are a match to TRBD1. From germline, CDR1 is SGDLS and CDR2 YYNGEE. Germline trimming cut 0 bases from V and 6 bases from J; bases unmatched to any gene: 7. The CDR3 is made up of 16 amino acids. CDR3 nucleotide sequence: TGTGCCAGCAGCGTAGTAGGACAGGGGGCAGACGCTGAAGCTTTCTTT. Protein product: CASSVVGQGADAEAFF. Full variable domain (rest looked up from reference TRBV9 and TRBJ1-1): DSGVTQTPKHLITATGQRVTLRCSPRSGDLSVYWYQQSLDQGLQFLIQYYNGEERAKGNILERFSAQQFPDLHSELNLSSLELGDSALYFCASSVVGQGADAEAFFGQGTRLTVV.